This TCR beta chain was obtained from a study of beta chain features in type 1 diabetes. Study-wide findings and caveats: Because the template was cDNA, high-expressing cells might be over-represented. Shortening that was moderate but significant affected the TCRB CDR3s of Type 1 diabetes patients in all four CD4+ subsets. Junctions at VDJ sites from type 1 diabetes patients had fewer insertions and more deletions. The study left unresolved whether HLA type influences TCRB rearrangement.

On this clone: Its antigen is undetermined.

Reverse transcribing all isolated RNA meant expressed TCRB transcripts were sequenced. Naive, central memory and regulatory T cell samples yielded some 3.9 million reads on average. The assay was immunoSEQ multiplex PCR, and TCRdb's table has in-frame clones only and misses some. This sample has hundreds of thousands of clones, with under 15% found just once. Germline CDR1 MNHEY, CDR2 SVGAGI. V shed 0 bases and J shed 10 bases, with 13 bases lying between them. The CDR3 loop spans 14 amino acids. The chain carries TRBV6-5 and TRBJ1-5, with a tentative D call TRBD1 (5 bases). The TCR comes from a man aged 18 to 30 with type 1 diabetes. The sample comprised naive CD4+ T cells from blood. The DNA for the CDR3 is TGTGCCAGCAGTTACTCTCGAGGGACGCCTCCCCAGCATTTT. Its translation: CASSYSRGTPPQHF.